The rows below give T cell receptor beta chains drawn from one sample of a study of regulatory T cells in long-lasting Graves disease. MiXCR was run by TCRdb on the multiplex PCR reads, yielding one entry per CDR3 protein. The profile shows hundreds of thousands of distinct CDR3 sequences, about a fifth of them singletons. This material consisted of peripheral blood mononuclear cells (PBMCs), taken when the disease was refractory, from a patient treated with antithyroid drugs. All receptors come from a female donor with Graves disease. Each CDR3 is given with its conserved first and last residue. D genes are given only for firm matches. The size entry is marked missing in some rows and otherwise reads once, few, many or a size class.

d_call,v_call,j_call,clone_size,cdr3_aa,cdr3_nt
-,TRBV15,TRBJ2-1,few,CATSRNPSSSYNEQFF,TGTGCCACCAGCAGAAACCCCTCCAGCTCCTACAATGAGCAGTTCTTC
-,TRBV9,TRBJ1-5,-,CASSVGGTSQPQHF,TGTGCCAGCAGCGTAGGGGGTACCAGTCAGCCCCAGCATTTT
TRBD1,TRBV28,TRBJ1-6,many,CASSTTGTADSPLHF,TGTGCCAGCAGTACTACCGGGACAGCCGATTCACCCCTCCACTTT
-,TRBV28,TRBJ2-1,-,CASSLTGREQFF,TGTGCCAGCAGTTTAACAGGGCGTGAGCAGTTCTTC
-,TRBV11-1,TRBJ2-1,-,CASSLMTGGGNEQFF,TGTGCCAGCAGCTTAATGACAGGTGGGGGAAATGAGCAGTTCTTC
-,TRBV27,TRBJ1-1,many,CASSPSQGIIEAFF,TGTGCCAGCAGTCCGTCTCAGGGGATAATTGAAGCTTTCTTT
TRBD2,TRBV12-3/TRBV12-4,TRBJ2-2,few,CASSSVAGGSTGELFF,TGTGCCAGCAGTTCGGTAGCGGGAGGAAGCACCGGGGAGCTGTTTTTT
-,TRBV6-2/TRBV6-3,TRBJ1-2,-,CASSVLGLGDYGYTF,TGTGCCAGCAGTGTACTCGGCCTGGGGGACTATGGCTACACCTTC
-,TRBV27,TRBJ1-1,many,CASLRGFEAFF,TGTGCCAGCCTCAGAGGCTTTGAAGCTTTCTTT
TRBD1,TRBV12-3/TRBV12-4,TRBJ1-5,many,CASSPGTVHQPQHF,TGTGCCAGCAGCCCTGGGACAGTTCATCAGCCCCAGCATTTT
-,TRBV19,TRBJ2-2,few,CASSTQQSGELFF,TGTGCCAGTAGTACACAGCAAAGCGGGGAGCTGTTTTTT
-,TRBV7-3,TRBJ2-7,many,CASSFTQGYEQYF,TGTGCCAGCAGCTTTACACAGGGTTACGAGCAGTACTTC
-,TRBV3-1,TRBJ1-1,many,CASSWRTANTEAFF,TGTGCCAGCAGCTGGCGGACAGCGAACACTGAAGCTTTCTTT
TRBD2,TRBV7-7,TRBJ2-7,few,CASSLEGGFDEQYF,TGTGCTAGCAGCTTGGAGGGAGGGTTTGACGAGCAGTACTTC
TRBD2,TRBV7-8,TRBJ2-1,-,CASSLDRAGGQVEQFF,TGTGCCAGCAGCTTAGATCGGGCGGGAGGGCAAGTCGAGCAGTTCTTC
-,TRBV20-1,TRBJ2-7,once,CSARDWQGTFYEQYF,TGCAGTGCTAGAGATTGGCAGGGGACTTTTTACGAGCAGTACTTC
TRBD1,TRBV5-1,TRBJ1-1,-,CASSYGQGPVSVGAFF,TGCGCCAGCAGCTACGGACAGGGGCCGGTGAGCGTAGGAGCTTTCTTT
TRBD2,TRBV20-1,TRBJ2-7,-,CSARALAGVSNEQYF,TGCAGTGCTAGGGCGTTAGCGGGAGTGTCAAACGAGCAGTACTTC
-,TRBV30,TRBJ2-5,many,CAWSAAGETQYF,TGTGCCTGGAGTGCAGCAGGAGAGACCCAGTACTTC
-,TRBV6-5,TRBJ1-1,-,CASSYNGQNTEAFF,TGTGCCAGCAGTTACAACGGACAGAACACTGAAGCTTTCTTT
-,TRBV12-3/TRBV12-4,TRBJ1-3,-,CASSRTDQSGNTIYF,TGTGCCAGCAGTCGAACGGACCAATCTGGAAACACCATATATTTT
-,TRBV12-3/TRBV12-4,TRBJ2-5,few,CASSFVSRRGLEETQYF,TGTGCCAGCAGTTTTGTTTCCAGGAGGGGTTTGGAAGAGACCCAGTACTTC
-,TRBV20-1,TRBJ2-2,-,CSDAEDTGGLFF,TGCAGTGACGCGGAGGACACCGGGGGGCTGTTTTTT